The present T cell receptor (beta chain) was sequenced within a study of shared clonotypes between healthy human individuals. General study findings and limits: Memory subsets had estimated richness that was generally smaller than that of naive subsets. It was the few donors that limited the genetic and exposure-history diversity represented.

With regard to this clone: Antigen specificity is unknown.

Data came from immunoSEQ multiplex PCR; TCRdb stores just in-frame clones and leaves some out. The profile shows approximately 980,000 clones, 70% to 85% of them singletons. The CDR3 sequence is 14 residues long. With 5 bases removed from V and 4 bases from J, the gap between germline ends came to 14 bases. Germline V CDR1 and CDR2: MGHRA, YSYEKL. This TCR was sampled from a man younger than 35 in good health. The chain joins TRBV4-1 to TRBJ1-1; D is undetermined. Sequences were obtained from memory CD4+ T cells sorted from blood. The subset denotes: CD45RA-negative fraction. This CDR3 reads CASSEAQRSTEAFF. CDR3 nucleotides: TGCGCCAGCAGCGAAGCGCAAAGGAGCACTGAAGCTTTCTTT.